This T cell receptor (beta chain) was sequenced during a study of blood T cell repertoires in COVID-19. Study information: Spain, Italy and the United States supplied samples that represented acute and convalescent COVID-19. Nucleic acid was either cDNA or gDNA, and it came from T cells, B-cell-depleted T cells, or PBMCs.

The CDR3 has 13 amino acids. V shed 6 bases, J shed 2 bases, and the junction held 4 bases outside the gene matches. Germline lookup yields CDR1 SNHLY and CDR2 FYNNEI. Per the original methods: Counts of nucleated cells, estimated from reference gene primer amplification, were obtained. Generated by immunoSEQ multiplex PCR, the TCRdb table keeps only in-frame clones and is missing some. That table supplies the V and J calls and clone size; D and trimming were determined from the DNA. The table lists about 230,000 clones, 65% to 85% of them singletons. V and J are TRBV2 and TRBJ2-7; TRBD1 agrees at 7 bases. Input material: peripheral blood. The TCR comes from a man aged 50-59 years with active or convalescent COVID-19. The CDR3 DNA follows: TGTGCCAGCAGCACCGGGACAGCCTACGAGCAGTACTTC. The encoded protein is CASSTGTAYEQYF.